The rows below give T cell receptor beta chains drawn from one sample of a study of blood T cells in healthy people across ages. One entry per CDR3 protein results from TCRdb running MiXCR on the 5' RACE reads. This sample has about 680,000 distinct CDR3 sequences; roughly 50% occur once, and the top ten carry 25% to 35%. The sample was blood. Every receptor here comes from a woman in her sixties in good health. Each CDR3 is given with its conserved first and last residue. Each record gives: V gene, D gene, J gene, clone size, CDR3 DNA, CDR3 protein. A D gene is named only where the DNA matches it firmly. Clone size appears in some rows only: once, few, many, or a class for an expanded clone.

v_call: TRBV29-1
d_call: NA
j_call: TRBJ2-6
clone_size: few
cdr3_nt: TGCAGCGTTACGCACTCTGGGGCCAACGTCCTGACTTTC
cdr3_aa: CSVTHSGANVLTF

v_call: TRBV3-1
d_call: TRBD2
j_call: TRBJ2-3
clone_size: once
cdr3_nt: TGTGCCAGCAGCCAAAGCCCCCTTAGGCGGGAGAAGGAAGATACGCAGTATTTT
cdr3_aa: CASSQSPLRREKEDTQYF

v_call: TRBV6-1
d_call: NA
j_call: TRBJ1-2
clone_size: few
cdr3_nt: TGTGCCAGCAGTGAAGTGCCCTATGGCTACACCTTC
cdr3_aa: CASSEVPYGYTF

v_call: TRBV29-1
d_call: TRBD2
j_call: TRBJ2-3
clone_size: few
cdr3_nt: TGCAGCGCCCCCGGGACTAGCGGGAGAAAAAGGACAGATACGCAGTATTTT
cdr3_aa: CSAPGTSGRKRTDTQYF

v_call: TRBV7-3
d_call: TRBD1
j_call: TRBJ2-7
clone_size: NA
cdr3_nt: TGTGCCGGCAGCTCGGACAGGGGAGTTGGCGAGCAGTACTTC
cdr3_aa: CAGSSDRGVGEQYF

v_call: TRBV6-5
d_call: TRBD1
j_call: TRBJ2-7
clone_size: NA
cdr3_nt: TGTGCCAGCAATTACCAAGGACAGGGTGGCTACGAGCAGTACTTC
cdr3_aa: CASNYQGQGGYEQYF

v_call: TRBV28
d_call: NA
j_call: TRBJ2-1
clone_size: few
cdr3_nt: TGTGCCAGCACTCCGGGGACGTACAATGAGCAGTTCTTC
cdr3_aa: CASTPGTYNEQFF

v_call: TRBV7-2
d_call: TRBD2
j_call: TRBJ2-4
clone_size: many
cdr3_nt: TGTGCCAGCAGTTCCGGGGAGGGAAACATTCAGTACTTC
cdr3_aa: CASSSGEGNIQYF

v_call: TRBV3-1
d_call: NA
j_call: TRBJ2-7
clone_size: few
cdr3_nt: TGTGCCAGCAGCCGGGCTAGTGGCGAGCAGTACTTC
cdr3_aa: CASSRASGEQYF

v_call: TRBV12-3/TRBV12-4
d_call: NA
j_call: TRBJ2-1
clone_size: NA
cdr3_nt: TGTGCCAGCAGCCCAACGTCGGTTGGGGGTTACAATGAGCAGTTCTTC
cdr3_aa: CASSPTSVGGYNEQFF

v_call: TRBV5-1
d_call: NA
j_call: TRBJ2-4
clone_size: NA
cdr3_nt: TGCGCCAGCAGCTTGGCGGTGGGACTAGCCAAAAACATTCAGTACTTC
cdr3_aa: CASSLAVGLAKNIQYF

v_call: TRBV6-2/TRBV6-3
d_call: NA
j_call: TRBJ2-5
clone_size: NA
cdr3_nt: TGTGCCAGCAGTTACCCTTTCTTGGAGGGAGAGACCCAGTACTTC
cdr3_aa: CASSYPFLEGETQYF

v_call: TRBV29-1
d_call: TRBD2
j_call: TRBJ2-3
clone_size: many
cdr3_nt: TGCAGCGTCCTCGGTAGGGGACTAGCAACAGATACGCAGTATTTT
cdr3_aa: CSVLGRGLATDTQYF

v_call: TRBV20-1
d_call: NA
j_call: TRBJ2-1
clone_size: NA
cdr3_nt: TGCAGTGCTAGGGACAGAAACAATGAGCAGTTCTTC
cdr3_aa: CSARDRNNEQFF

v_call: TRBV7-2
d_call: TRBD2
j_call: TRBJ2-5
clone_size: few
cdr3_nt: TGTGCCAGCAGCTTAGAAGTAGCGGGAGGTCAAGAGACCCAGTACTTC
cdr3_aa: CASSLEVAGGQETQYF

v_call: TRBV4-3
d_call: NA
j_call: TRBJ2-7
clone_size: NA
cdr3_nt: TGCGCCAGCAGCCCCGGACAGATCCACGAGCAGTACTTC
cdr3_aa: CASSPGQIHEQYF

v_call: TRBV5-1
d_call: TRBD1
j_call: TRBJ1-1
clone_size: NA
cdr3_nt: TGCGCCAGCAGCGCCGGGACAGAGAATATGAACACTGAAGCTTTCTTT
cdr3_aa: CASSAGTENMNTEAFF

v_call: TRBV3-1
d_call: TRBD2
j_call: TRBJ2-7
clone_size: NA
cdr3_nt: TGTGCCAGCAGCCCCGCCGGGCTAGCGGGAGTATACGAGCAGTACTTC
cdr3_aa: CASSPAGLAGVYEQYF

v_call: TRBV10-2
d_call: NA
j_call: TRBJ2-7
clone_size: NA
cdr3_nt: TGCGCCAGCCGTACTTTAAGGGGTTACGAGCAGTACTTC
cdr3_aa: CASRTLRGYEQYF

v_call: TRBV6-2/TRBV6-3
d_call: TRBD1
j_call: TRBJ1-2
clone_size: many
cdr3_nt: TGTGCCAGCAGTTACGGACGACAGGGGGGGCCTTATGGCTACACCTTC
cdr3_aa: CASSYGRQGGPYGYTF

v_call: TRBV27
d_call: NA
j_call: TRBJ2-1
clone_size: few
cdr3_nt: TGTGCCAGCAGTCATTCGGGGACTAATGAGCAGTTCTTC
cdr3_aa: CASSHSGTNEQFF

v_call: TRBV7-3
d_call: NA
j_call: TRBJ2-3
clone_size: few
cdr3_nt: TGTGCCAGCAGCTCTAGCGTCCCGCCAGATACGCAGTATTTT
cdr3_aa: CASSSSVPPDTQYF

v_call: TRBV28
d_call: TRBD1
j_call: TRBJ2-3
clone_size: many
cdr3_nt: TGTGCCAGCAGTGCCGGGACAGGGGGCACAGATACGCAGTATTTT
cdr3_aa: CASSAGTGGTDTQYF

v_call: TRBV12-3/TRBV12-4
d_call: NA
j_call: TRBJ2-7
clone_size: NA
cdr3_nt: TGTGCCAGCAGTTTAGTCAGACCATACGAGCAGTACTTC
cdr3_aa: CASSLVRPYEQYF

v_call: TRBV20-1
d_call: TRBD1
j_call: TRBJ2-1
clone_size: NA
cdr3_nt: TGCAGTGCTAGAGATAGGGGGCGGCCAGGCTCCTACAATGAGCAGTTCTTC
cdr3_aa: CSARDRGRPGSYNEQFF

v_call: TRBV20-1
d_call: TRBD1
j_call: TRBJ2-7
clone_size: NA
cdr3_nt: TGCAGTGCTAGGGGGACAGGGGGAAACTACGAGCAGTACTTC
cdr3_aa: CSARGTGGNYEQYF

v_call: TRBV4-1
d_call: TRBD2
j_call: TRBJ2-1
clone_size: NA
cdr3_nt: TGCGCCAGCAGCCAAGAAAGTGGACTAGCTTTCGGTGAGCAGTTCTTC
cdr3_aa: CASSQESGLAFGEQFF

v_call: TRBV20-1
d_call: NA
j_call: TRBJ2-7
clone_size: NA
cdr3_nt: TGCAGTGCTAGCGGGAAAGACTCCTACGAGCAGTACTTC
cdr3_aa: CSASGKDSYEQYF

v_call: TRBV29-1
d_call: NA
j_call: TRBJ1-2
clone_size: few
cdr3_nt: TGCAGCGTTGTATTGGGCAGGGCAGATGGCTACACCTTC
cdr3_aa: CSVVLGRADGYTF

v_call: TRBV3-1
d_call: TRBD1
j_call: TRBJ1-4
clone_size: NA
cdr3_nt: TGTGCCAGCAGCCAAGAATTGGCAGCAGGGGGGAATGAAAAACTGTTTTTT
cdr3_aa: CASSQELAAGGNEKLFF

v_call: TRBV7-9
d_call: NA
j_call: TRBJ2-2
clone_size: NA
cdr3_nt: TGTGCCAGCAGCTTAGCGAAGGTTACAAAGACCGGGGAGCTGTTTTTT
cdr3_aa: CASSLAKVTKTGELFF

v_call: TRBV20-1
d_call: TRBD2
j_call: TRBJ2-7
clone_size: few
cdr3_nt: TGCAGTACTCACCGGACTAGTTTGAGCGAGCAGTACTTC
cdr3_aa: CSTHRTSLSEQYF

v_call: TRBV7-9
d_call: NA
j_call: TRBJ1-1
clone_size: few
cdr3_nt: TGTGCCAGCATGGGATGGGGGGGGGCTGAAGCTTTCTTT
cdr3_aa: CASMGWGGAEAFF

v_call: TRBV24-1
d_call: NA
j_call: TRBJ2-1
clone_size: NA
cdr3_nt: TGTGCCACCAGTGAAGGTTCCTCCTACAATGAGCAGTTCTTC
cdr3_aa: CATSEGSSYNEQFF

v_call: TRBV10-3
d_call: NA
j_call: TRBJ2-1
clone_size: NA
cdr3_nt: TGTGCCATCAGTGGCGGGGACAGAGAACAAGAGACCCAGTTCTTC
cdr3_aa: CAISGGDREQETQFF

v_call: TRBV5-1
d_call: TRBD2
j_call: TRBJ2-7
clone_size: NA
cdr3_nt: TGCGCCAGCAGCTTGATAGCGGGAGGGCCTAACGAGCAGTACTTC
cdr3_aa: CASSLIAGGPNEQYF

v_call: TRBV6-6
d_call: NA
j_call: TRBJ2-7
clone_size: NA
cdr3_nt: TGTGCCAGCAGTTACGCTAGCCCGGGGCCCTACGAGCAGTACTTC
cdr3_aa: CASSYASPGPYEQYF